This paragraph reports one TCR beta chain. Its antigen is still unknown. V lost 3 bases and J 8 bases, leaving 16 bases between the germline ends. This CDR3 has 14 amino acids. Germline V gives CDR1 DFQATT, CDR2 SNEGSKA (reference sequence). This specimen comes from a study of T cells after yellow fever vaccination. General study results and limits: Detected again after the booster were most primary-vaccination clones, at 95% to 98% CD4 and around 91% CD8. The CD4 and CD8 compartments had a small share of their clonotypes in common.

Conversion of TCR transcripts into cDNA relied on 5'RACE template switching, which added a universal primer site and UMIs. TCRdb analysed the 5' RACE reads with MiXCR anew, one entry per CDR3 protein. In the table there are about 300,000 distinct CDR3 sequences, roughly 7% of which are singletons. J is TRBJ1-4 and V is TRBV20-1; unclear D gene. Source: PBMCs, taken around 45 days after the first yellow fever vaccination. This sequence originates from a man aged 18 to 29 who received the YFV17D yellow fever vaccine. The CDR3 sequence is CSASPLQAREKLFF. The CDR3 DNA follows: TGCAGTGCTAGTCCGCTGCAGGCGAGGGAAAAACTGTTTTTT.